Below, 8 T cell receptor beta chains from the same sample are listed, as sequenced in a study of radiotherapy plus CTLA-4 blockade in lung cancer. This table comes from immunoSEQ multiplex PCR, and its TCRdb copy is limited to in-frame clones, with some not included. In the table there are about 110,000 clones, around 85% of which are singletons. The sequencing used peripheral blood, collected from a patient treated with radiotherapy plus ipilimumab. The source is a human donor with non-small cell lung cancer that progressed on radiotherapy plus ipilimumab. Some clones in this sample may be carry-over from other donors' samples.

The CDR3 DNA reads TGTGCCAGCAGTGAAGCCTGGAAGGGAGGAGGCTACACCTTC. It specifies CASSEAWKGGGYTF. The rearrangement uses TRBV6-1 and TRBJ1-2; no firm D call. CDR1 and CDR2 from the germline V gene are MNHNS and SASEGT. V lost 0 bases to trimming and J lost 8 bases, with 13 bases between them. This CDR3 is 14 amino acids long.

V and J are TRBV15 and TRBJ1-6, with D possibly being TRBD1 (6 bases). Germline-derived CDR1 and CDR2 are LNHNV and YYDKDF (reference sequence). This CDR3 region has 15 residues. The ends were cut back, 1 base at V and 6 bases at J, with 10 bases in the middle. Written as DNA, the CDR3 is TGTGCCACCAGCAGAGGGGGGGCTGGTAATTCACCCCTCCACTTT. It codes for CATSRGGAGNSPLHF.

This chain links TRBV11-3 with TRBJ2-1; 10 positions agree with TRBD2. The ends lost 4 bases at V and 8 bases at J; junction bases unmatched: 8. The CDR3 sequence is 15 residues long. Germline values: CDR1 SGHNT, CDR2 YENEEA. This CDR3 reads CASSSTSGGAHEQFF. Written as DNA, the CDR3 is TGTGCCAGCAGCTCAACGAGCGGGGGGGCCCATGAGCAGTTCTTC.

V gene TRBV7-9 combines with J gene TRBJ1-4, with 10 positions matching TRBD1. The CDR3 contains 17 residues. With V trimmed by 1 base and J by 7 bases, 9 bases remained unmatched. Germline V gene lookup returns CDR1 SEHNR and CDR2 FQNEAQ (reference sequence). CDR3 region: CASSLESTGGSGEKLFF. The CDR3 bases are TGTGCCAGCAGCTTAGAATCGACAGGGGGCTCGGGTGAAAAACTGTTTTTT.

The rearrangement links TRBV5-1 to TRBJ2-3; no firm D call. V was cut by 4 bases and J by 5 bases, with 11 bases left in between. In germline, CDR1 is SGHRS, CDR2 YFSETQ. The CDR3 is 13 amino acids. CDR3 nucleotide sequence: TGCGCCAGCAGCCCGACACTGGAAGATACGCAGTATTTT. Its translation: CASSPTLEDTQYF.

V is TRBV15 and J is TRBJ1-5; possible D gene TRBD1, 5 bases. CDR1 and CDR2 (germline): LNHNV, YYDKDF (reference sequence). V lost 5 bases and J 1 base, leaving 15 bases between the germline ends. The CDR3 runs to 16 residues. In DNA form, the CDR3 reads TGTGCCACCAGCCAAGGGGTTTTGGTAAGCAATCAGCCCCAGCATTTT. This encodes CATSQGVLVSNQPQHF.

This clone was detected once. This chain connects TRBV18 to TRBJ2-2; tentatively, D is TRBD2 (6 bases). The CDR3 covers 18 residues. Trimming removed 4 bases from V and 0 bases from J, with 18 bases in between. CDR1 and CDR2 (germline): KGHSH, LQKENI. The CDR3 sequence is CASSRFEVGGTNTGELFF. In DNA, the CDR3 is TGTGCCAGCTCACGATTTGAAGTCGGGGGAACGAACACCGGGGAGCTGTTTTTT.

The chain links TRBV27 to TRBJ2-7; D remains ambiguous. Germline lookup yields CDR1 MNHEY and CDR2 SMNVEV (reference sequence). V lost 7 bases and J 0 bases, leaving 16 bases between the germline ends. This CDR3 has 15 residues. CDR3 sequence (DNA): TGTGCCAGCACCCCCTACTTAGGAAGCTCCTACGAGCAGTACTTC. Protein sequence: CASTPYLGSSYEQYF.